This TCR beta chain comes out of a study of blood T cells in healthy people across ages. Together with a sample-barcoded 5' primer, a J-beta primer mix was included in a second PCR lasting about 7 to 11 cycles. MiXCR, run by TCRdb on the 5' RACE reads, gives a single entry per CDR3 protein. The profile shows about 1.4 million distinct CDR3 sequences, approximately 59% of them singletons. The study recruited healthy Caucasian donors from Russia who were aged roughly 6 to 95. This clonotype was detected once. What it recognizes is unknown. J gave up 8 bases and V 2 bases, and 6 bases lay outside the gene matches. There are 15 residues in the CDR3. Germline V gives CDR1 MNHEY, CDR2 SVGEGT. Notes on the study in general: Older age coincided with a roughly linear decline in TCR beta diversity per million T cells. Expanded clonotype changes were possibly confounded by unknown donor CMV status.

The sequence derives from a man aged 18 to 29 in good health. Sequences were obtained from blood. V is TRBV6-2 or TRBV6-3 and J is TRBJ2-3; 11 bases match TRBD1. In nucleotides, the CDR3 is TGTGCCAGCAGTTACGGGACAGGGGGGGCAGCTACGCAGTATTTT. Translated: CASSYGTGGAATQYF.